A single sample gave rise to the 25 T cell receptor beta chains below, sequenced in a study of T-cell reconstitution after alpha-beta-depleted transplantation in children. This sample's TCRbeta library carried unique molecular identifier barcodes. TCRdb used MiXCR to reprocess the PCR reads, holding one entry per CDR3 protein. This table has roughly 590,000 distinct CDR3 sequences, around 16% appearing once. The material was PBMCs from the stem cell graft donor, obtained from the stem cell graft. Receptor source: a human donor who donated a stem cell graft to a child with acute myeloid leukemia.

Ten or more counts support this clonotype. The chain links TRBV7-2 to TRBJ2-5, with TRBD1 identical over 9 bases. J was trimmed by 4 bases and V by 5 bases; bases with no gene match: 5. This CDR3 contains 14 residues. The germline V gene encodes CDR1 SGHTA and CDR2 FQGNSA. CDR3 loop: CASSLSQGAETQYF. CDR3 DNA sequence: TGTGCCAGCAGCCTATCACAGGGGGCAGAGACCCAGTACTTC.

This clonotype was seen a handful of times. The CDR3 loop reads CASIQSSYNEQFF. CDR3 DNA sequence: TGTGCCTCTATCCAGAGCTCCTACAATGAGCAGTTCTTC. This chain uses TRBV12-3 or TRBV12-4 with TRBJ2-1; D remains ambiguous. The CDR3 consists of 13 residues. Trimming took off 11 bases at V and 0 bases at J, with 11 bases between the two ends.

In its sample, this clonotype was seen a few times. This chain connects TRBV21-1 to TRBJ2-7. TRBV21-1 counts as a pseudogene. The CDR3 consists of 8 residues. The CDR3 region is CASSNDRV. CDR3 coding DNA: TGTGCCAGCAGCAACGACCGCGTC.

This clonotype was seen many times. The chain is built from TRBV20-1 and TRBJ2-1; 8 bases are shared with TRBD2. Germline loops: CDR1 DFQATT, CDR2 SNEGSKA (reference sequence). The trim removed 0 bases at V and 2 bases at J, leaving 21 bases unmatched. This CDR3 is 21 amino acids long. The CDR3 sequence is CSARDSMGGGMVERAYNEQFF. CDR3 sequence (DNA): TGCAGTGCTAGAGATAGCATGGGCGGGGGGATGGTCGAAAGGGCCTACAATGAGCAGTTCTTC.

In its sample, this clonotype was seen many times. The CDR3 protein is CATSRGVGLGTEAFF. As DNA, the CDR3 is TGTGCCACCAGCAGGGGAGTGGGGCTAGGCACTGAAGCTTTCTTT. This chain connects TRBV15 to TRBJ1-1; a weak D match, TRBD1 (5 bases). CDR1 and CDR2 from the germline V gene are LNHNV and YYDKDF (reference sequence). The V and J ends lost 3 bases and 4 bases respectively, with 15 bases between them. The CDR3 contains 15 residues.

The chain links TRBV20-1 to TRBJ1-6, with 7 bases fitting TRBD1. J lost 6 bases, V lost 3 bases, and 14 bases had no gene match. The germline CDR1 and CDR2 sequences are DFQATT and SNEGSKA (reference sequence). This CDR3 region has 17 residues. The CDR3 sequence is CSASMYGGGQRNSPLHF. In DNA form, the CDR3 reads TGCAGTGCTAGTATGTACGGAGGGGGACAGCGTAATTCACCCCTCCACTTT.

This clonotype came up a few times. The V gene is TRBV5-1, the J gene TRBJ2-5; D possibly corresponds to TRBD2 (5 bases). The V gene lost 4 bases and the J gene lost 3 bases, with 13 bases spanning the gap. The germline gives CDR1 SGHRS, CDR2 YFSETQ. CDR3 size: 14 residues. CDR3 residues: CASSREGFEETQYF. In DNA form, the CDR3 reads TGCGCCAGCAGCCGGGAAGGGTTCGAAGAGACCCAGTACTTC. The entire variable domain, with the rest obtained from reference TRBV5-1 and TRBJ2-5, is as follows: KAGVTQTPRYLIKTRGQQVTLSCSPISGHRSVSWYQQTPGQGLQFLFEYFSETQRNKGNFPGRFSGRQFSNSRSEMNVSTLELGDSALYLCASSREGFEETQYFGPGTRLLVL.

This clonotype was observed many times. This chain uses TRBV5-5 with TRBJ2-7; no firm D call. CDR3 length equals 12 residues. V shed 2 bases and J shed 3 bases, with 6 bases lying between them. The V gene's germline CDR1 is SGHKS and CDR2 YYEKEE (reference sequence). This CDR3 reads CASSLEFYEQYV. The CDR3, as DNA: TGTGCCAGCAGCTTAGAGTTCTACGAGCAGTACGTC.

The V gene is TRBV15, the J gene TRBJ2-5; D is unresolved. The CDR3 length is 13 residues. The V and J ends lost 0 bases and 2 bases respectively, with 4 bases between them. The germline gives CDR1 LNHNV, CDR2 YYDKDF (reference sequence). The CDR3 protein is CATSREAQETQYF. The CDR3 region has the DNA TGTGCCACCAGCAGAGAGGCTCAAGAGACCCAGTACTTC.

This clonotype has a handful of counts. This CDR3 is CASSFGQGGWHV. CDR3 nucleotide sequence: TGTGCCAGCAGCTTTGGCCAGGGAGGTTGGCACGTC. The chain joins TRBV7-9 to TRBJ2-7; perhaps TRBD2 as D (6 bases). Germline V CDR1 and CDR2: SEHNR, FQNEAQ (reference sequence). The CDR3 sequence is 12 residues long.

The sample holds a few counts of this clonotype. This chain links TRBV7-3 with TRBJ2-6; D gene unclear. From germline, CDR1 is SGHTA and CDR2 FQGTGA. There are 16 residues in the CDR3. V was clipped by 0 bases and J by 2 bases, with 8 bases between them. The DNA of the CDR3 is TGTGCCAGCAGCTTAACACCCACCCCTGGGGCCAACGTCCTGACTTTC. Translated: CASSLTPTPGANVLTF.

A word on this clonotype: A much larger clone lies a single base off, so this may be a read error. The chain couples TRBV20-1 to TRBJ2-1; D may match TRBD1 or TRBD2 (5 bases each). From germline, CDR1 is DFQATT and CDR2 SNEGSKA (reference sequence). CDR3 size: 15 residues. V shed 7 bases and J shed 4 bases, with 20 bases lying between them. The CDR3 DNA follows: TGCAGTGTCCTTAGCGTGGGGCCAAATTACAATGAGCAGTTCTTC. This translates into CSVLSVGPNYNEQFF.

V and J are TRBV11-1 and TRBJ2-1; perhaps TRBD2 as D (7 bases). With 8 bases removed from V and 7 bases from J, the gap between germline ends came to 18 bases. Germline lookup yields CDR1 SGHAT and CDR2 FQDESV (reference sequence). CDR3 size: 14 residues. CDR3 sequence reads: CASGRGAGTNEQFF. The CDR3 DNA is TGTGCCAGCGGCCGGGGGGCCGGAACAAATGAGCAGTTCTTC.

This chain connects TRBV6-2 or TRBV6-3 to TRBJ2-1, with 7 bases fitting TRBD1. CDR1 and CDR2 (germline): MNHEY, SVGEGT. Trimming at V came to 6 bases and at J to 15 bases, leaving 11 bases not matched to a gene. CDR3 length: 12 amino acids. As DNA, the CDR3 is TGTGCCAGCAGCACATCTACAGGGGCACGGTTCTTC. This encodes CASSTSTGARFF.

On this clonotype itself: This may arise from a read error, as a much more abundant clone is one base away. The rearrangement links TRBV4-3 to TRBJ2-7, with D possibly matching TRBD2 (6 bases). Germline CDR1 and CDR2: LGHNA and YSLEER. The CDR3 consists of 14 residues. V was clipped by 0 bases and J by 2 bases, with 8 bases between them. CDR3 DNA: TGCGCCAGCAGCCAAGATTCGGGGGCCTACGAGCAGTACTTC. Encoded protein: CASSQDSGAYEQYF.

This clonotype was observed many times. V usage is TRBV20-1 and J usage is TRBJ2-7, with D maybe TRBD1 (6 bases). Germline values: CDR1 DFQATT, CDR2 SNEGSKA (reference sequence). V lost 2 bases to trimming and J lost 0 bases, with 14 bases between them. The CDR3 covers 15 residues. The CDR3 DNA is TGCAGTGCTAGACAGGGGAGCGTGAGCTCCTACGAGCAGTACTTC. Amino acids: CSARQGSVSSYEQYF.

The chain joins TRBV2 to TRBJ1-5; TRBD1 aligns across 7 bases. V lost 7 bases to trimming and J lost 6 bases; unmatched junction nucleotides: 6. The CDR3 has 13 amino acids. The germline V gene encodes CDR1 SNHLY and CDR2 FYNNEI. CDR3 residues: CASTRGIGQPQHF. Here the CDR3 DNA reads TGTGCCAGCACCAGGGGGATCGGTCAGCCCCAGCATTTT.

The chain recombines TRBV7-2 with TRBJ1-4; D gene uncertain. V shed 1 base and J shed 7 bases, with 10 bases lying between them. The length of the CDR3 is 14 residues. Germline CDR1 SGHTA, CDR2 FQGNSA. The DNA for the CDR3 is TGTGCCAGCAGCTTAGTGGAAGGGATTGAAAAACTGTTTTTT. Its protein product is CASSLVEGIEKLFF.

This clonotype was recorded at least ten times. The V call is TRBV20-1, the J call TRBJ2-7; TRBD1 agrees at 7 bases. The length of the CDR3 is 15 residues. The ends lost 6 bases at V and 2 bases at J; junction bases unmatched: 13. Germline lookup yields CDR1 DFQATT and CDR2 SNEGSKA (reference sequence). Here the CDR3 DNA reads TGCAGTGCCACGGGCCGACAGGGATACACCTACGAGCAGTACGTC. Encoded protein: CSATGRQGYTYEQYV.

This clonotype was detected many times. The chain has TRBV5-1 and TRBJ2-3, with D possibly matching TRBD1 (6 bases). The CDR3 spans 15 residues. The V gene lost 2 bases and the J gene lost 5 bases, with 15 bases spanning the gap. Germline V gene data show CDR1 as SGHRS and CDR2 as YFSETQ. CDR3: CASSLEQGRRDTQYF. The CDR3 bases are TGCGCCAGCAGCTTAGAACAGGGCCGTAGAGATACGCAGTATTTT.

This clonotype came up a few times. Compared with germline, one end of the junction differs, possibly owing to a read error. V and J are TRBV7-8 and TRBJ2-1, with 8 bases fitting TRBD2. The germline V gene encodes CDR1 SGHVS and CDR2 FQNEAQ. The CDR3 covers 19 residues. The DNA for the CDR3 is TGTGCCAGCAGCTCGACCATCCGTTTAGCGGGGCCCTCCGACAATGAGCAGTTCTTC. Translation gives CASSSTIRLAGPSDNEQFF.

The V call is TRBV6-5, the J call TRBJ2-5, with 7 bases matching TRBD1. The CDR3 has 14 residues. Looked up from germline, CDR1 is MNHEY and CDR2 is SVGAGI. J lost 5 bases, V lost 2 bases, and 5 bases had no gene match. The CDR3 loop reads CASSYQQGRETQYF. CDR3 coding DNA: TGTGCCAGCAGTTACCAACAGGGGCGGGAGACCCAGTACTTC.

This clonotype was detected many times. The chain uses TRBV25-1 and TRBJ2-1; tentative D call: TRBD1 (6 bases). Per the germline V gene, CDR1 is MGHDK and CDR2 is SYGVNS. The CDR3 has 13 amino acids. V was shortened by 6 bases and J by 8 bases, with 14 bases between the two germline ends. The DNA of the CDR3 is TGTGCCAGCAGCACACAGGGTTACGATGAGCAGTTCTTC. Amino acids: CASSTQGYDEQFF. The complete variable domain, with remaining parts taken from reference TRBV25-1 and TRBJ2-1, reads EADIYQTPRYLVIGTGKKITLECSQTMGHDKMYWYQQDPGMELHLIHYSYGVNSTEKGDLSSESTVSRIRTEHFPLTLESARPSHTSQYLCASSTQGYDEQFFGPGTRLTVL.

The chain has TRBV11-2 and TRBJ2-5; 9 positions agree with TRBD1. Unmatched junction bases numbered 9, after V lost 5 bases and J lost 5 bases. This CDR3 comprises 15 residues. Germline lookup yields CDR1 SGHAT and CDR2 FQNNGV. The CDR3 spells CASSGTTGGVETQYF. CDR3 sequence (DNA): TGTGCCAGCAGCGGGACGACAGGGGGTGTGGAGACCCAGTACTTC.

The sample holds many counts of this clonotype. The chain joins TRBV20-1 to TRBJ2-3; 8 bases fit TRBD2. The ends lost 5 bases at V and 6 bases at J; junction bases unmatched: 10. The V gene's germline CDR1 is DFQATT and CDR2 SNEGSKA (reference sequence). The CDR3 covers 14 residues. The CDR3 DNA sequence: TGCAGTGCTGCCCCGACCGGGAGGGGGGATACGCAGTATTTT. This codes for CSAAPTGRGDTQYF.